These T cell receptor beta chains were read from a single sample in a study of T cell responses to AZD1222 COVID-19 vaccine. TCRdb keeps only in-frame clones here, not all; method: immunoSEQ multiplex PCR. The data contain about 85,000 clones, about 86% of them singletons. The input for sequencing was peripheral blood, taken on day 0 of AZD1222 vaccination. These receptors were obtained from an adult in good health. Each CDR3 is given without its conserved first and last residue. Clone size appears in some rows only: once, few, many, or a class for an expanded clone.

TRBJ2-1,NA,TRBV19,ASSILASGALRNEQF
TRBJ2-7,NA,TRBV19,ASTLGAGPYEQY
TRBJ2-2,NA,TRBV10-3,AISGAGLMNTGELF
TRBJ2-1,NA,TRBV19,ASTPAGTHNEQF
TRBJ2-4,NA,TRBV20-1,SAPSGSGEY
TRBJ1-1,NA,TRBV11-2,ASSLGDTEAF
TRBJ2-1,NA,TRBV5-1,ASSLSTGTGNEQF
TRBJ1-6,NA,TRBV11-2,ASSLAPQGLALH
TRBJ2-5,NA,TRBV3-1/TRBV3-2,ASSQRTGFQETQY
TRBJ1-4,NA,TRBV28,ASSSAWLGRNEKLF
TRBJ1-3,NA,TRBV4-2,ASSQDIGNTIY
TRBJ2-7,NA,TRBV15,ATSRDRVSSYEQY
TRBJ1-5,NA,TRBV7-8,ASSPRQGEGQPQH
TRBJ2-7,NA,TRBV10-3,AIRGGRAPYEQY
TRBJ1-6,NA,TRBV2,ASSGTPKSSPLH
TRBJ2-7,NA,TRBV5-6,ASSLQGYEQY
TRBJ2-1,NA,TRBV6-5,ASSWYSGGSYNEQF
TRBJ1-2,NA,TRBV11-2,ASSHYTGASYGYT
TRBJ1-3,NA,TRBV7-4,APEGWDGNTIY
TRBJ1-3,NA,TRBV4-2,ASSQGAAGNTIY
TRBJ1-3,NA,TRBV30,AWSVLASSGNTIY
TRBJ2-1,NA,TRBV4-1,ASSQGRLAGIISYNEQF
TRBJ1-2,NA,TRBV19,ASSIRDTAFYGYT
TRBJ2-1,NA,TRBV11-2,ASSLGWDRLHNEQF
TRBJ1-2,once,TRBV14,ASSQRTGGYGYT
TRBJ2-7,NA,TRBV14,ASSQPDTYEQY
TRBJ2-1,NA,TRBV7-6,ASSTLGGSSYNEQF
TRBJ1-6,NA,TRBV12-2,ASRLGLYNSPLH
TRBJ2-2,NA,TRBV6-1,ASSESRVRLLGELF